The 16 T cell receptor beta chains below come from one sample, sequenced in a study of T cell responses to AZD1222 COVID-19 vaccine. Measured with immunoSEQ multiplex PCR; TCRdb has only the in-frame clones, and not every one. The sample holds 80,000 to 90,000 clones, 88% seen once. The source material was peripheral blood, sampled on day 0 of MenACWY control vaccination. The source of these receptors is an adult in good health.

The V gene is TRBV18, the J gene TRBJ2-7; TRBD1 agrees at 7 bases. Germline CDR1 and CDR2: KGHSH and LQKENI. V shed 2 bases and J 3 bases; nucleotides not matched to a gene: 4. The CDR3 is 14 amino acids. For the CDR3, the DNA is TGTGCCAGCTCACCAGGGACAGTCGACTACGAGCAGTACTTC. This encodes CASSPGTVDYEQYF.

The rearrangement joins TRBV18 to TRBJ2-7, with a weak D call TRBD1 (6 bases). Deletions cut 6 bases from V and 3 bases from J, with 15 bases between. Germline-derived CDR1 and CDR2 are KGHSH and LQKENI. The CDR3 spans 14 residues. The CDR3 nucleotides read TGTGCCAGCTCGCACGGGACACCGCGCTACGAGCAGTACTTC. Translated, it gives CASSHGTPRYEQYF.

The rearrangement uses TRBV27 and TRBJ1-2; no clear D. The germline V gene encodes CDR1 MNHEY and CDR2 SMNVEV (reference sequence). The length of the CDR3 is 10 residues. Trimming pared 11 bases from V and 4 bases from J, leaving 8 bases between. The CDR3 reads CALRVYGYTF. In DNA form, the CDR3 reads TGTGCCCTAAGGGTCTATGGCTACACCTTC.

This clone has more than one count but fewer than ten. The V gene is TRBV6-2 or TRBV6-3, the J gene TRBJ1-5, with 10 bases matching TRBD1. V trimming: 3 bases; J trimming: 4 bases; junction bases outside the gene matches: 6. Germline loops: CDR1 MNHEY, CDR2 SVGEGT. This CDR3 spans 16 amino acids. CDR3 nucleotides: TGTGCCAGCAGTTATTCGGGACAGGGGCCAAATCAGCCCCAGCATTTT. Protein: CASSYSGQGPNQPQHF.

The V call is TRBV28, the J call TRBJ1-2, with 8 positions matching TRBD1. This CDR3 spans 17 amino acids. V dropped 7 bases and J dropped 4; count of bases not matched to a gene: 17. Germline CDR1 and CDR2: MDHEN and SYDVKM. The CDR3 DNA follows: TGTGCCAGCACCATATTGGGGCAGGGACAGGTGGTCTATGGCTACACCTTC. Translated: CASTILGQGQVVYGYTF.

The chain is built from TRBV7-3 and TRBJ2-2, with 9 bases lining up with TRBD2. Germline assignment: CDR1 SGHTA and CDR2 FQGTGA. V shed 7 bases and J 4 bases; nucleotides not matched to a gene: 7. The CDR3 has 15 residues. Here the CDR3 DNA reads TGTGCCAGCACTCCCCAGCGGGAGGTCACCGGGGAGCTGTTTTTT. Translating gives CASTPQREVTGELFF.

The chain couples TRBV9 to TRBJ2-1; D unresolved. This CDR3 contains 16 residues. V dropped 2 bases and J dropped 0 bases, with 12 bases sitting between them. Per the germline V gene, CDR1 is SGDLS and CDR2 is YYNGEE. CDR3 bases: TGTGCCAGCAGCGTCGCCGGGCACCTCTCCTACAATGAGCAGTTCTTC. This gives the protein CASSVAGHLSYNEQFF.

This chain uses TRBV19 with TRBJ1-3; D call uncertain. Germline V gene sequence: CDR1 LNHDA, CDR2 SQIVND (reference sequence). Trimming stripped 2 bases from V and 2 bases from J, with 7 bases between. This CDR3 comprises 14 residues. CDR3 region: CASSISNTGNTIYF. CDR3 DNA: TGTGCCAGTAGTATATCCAACACTGGAAACACCATATATTTT.

This clone was counted between two and nine times. The rearrangement uses TRBV5-1 and TRBJ2-2; TRBD1 aligns across 7 bases. Germline V gives CDR1 SGHRS, CDR2 YFSETQ. The CDR3 loop spans 15 amino acids. With V trimmed by 4 bases and J by 2 bases, 5 bases remained unmatched. This CDR3 reads CASSGQAINTGELFF. DNA for the CDR3: TGCGCCAGCAGCGGACAGGCCATTAACACCGGGGAGCTGTTTTTT.

The chain joins TRBV4-3 to TRBJ2-2; tentatively, D is TRBD1 (6 bases). V lost 4 bases and J 7 bases, leaving 13 bases between the germline ends. This CDR3 comprises 14 residues. CDR1 is LGHNA, CDR2 YSLEER, per germline. In DNA form, the CDR3 reads TGCGCCAGCAGCCCAGGACAGAGGTACGGGGAGCTGTTTTTT. It translates to CASSPGQRYGELFF.

V and J are TRBV5-1 and TRBJ2-3; tentatively, D is TRBD2 (6 bases). Germline CDR1 is SGHRS and CDR2 is YFSETQ. V dropped 0 bases and J dropped 5 bases, with 13 bases sitting between them. This CDR3 is built from 15 residues. Written as DNA, the CDR3 is TGCGCCAGCAGCTTGGGGCTGGGGCGGGGAGATACGCAGTATTTT. It codes for CASSLGLGRGDTQYF.

CDR3 residues: CASSLSIPLNQPQHF. The CDR3 bases are TGTGCCAGCAGTTTATCAATACCACTCAATCAGCCCCAGCATTTT. This rearrangement joins TRBV27 to TRBJ1-5; D is ambiguous. Germline-derived CDR1 and CDR2 are MNHEY and SMNVEV (reference sequence). Deletions cut 0 bases from V and 3 bases from J, with 9 bases between. The CDR3 loop spans 15 amino acids.

The chain couples TRBV7-2 to TRBJ1-2; 8 bases map to TRBD1. Germline V gene lookup returns CDR1 SGHTA and CDR2 FQGNSA. After removal of 1 base from V and 4 bases from J, the junction contained 11 bases not matched to a gene. This CDR3 spans 17 amino acids. CDR3 coding DNA: TGTGCCAGCAGCTTAGGGGCAGGGGGCGCGTCCGGCTATGGCTACACCTTC. It yields the protein CASSLGAGGASGYGYTF.

A single count supports this clone. The chain joins TRBV7-9 to TRBJ1-3; D is uncertain. The CDR3 runs to 12 residues. CDR1 SEHNR and CDR2 FQNEAQ come from the germline V gene (reference sequence). V gave up 5 bases and J gave up 15 bases, with 17 bases separating them. The CDR3 sequence: CASSVVEPARYF. The CDR3 coding sequence is TGTGCCAGCAGCGTCGTGGAACCGGCAAGATATTTT. The variable domain in full, completed from reference TRBV7-9 and TRBJ1-3, reads DTGVSQNPRHKITKRGQNVTFRCDPISEHNRLYWYRQTLGQGPEFLTYFQNEAQLEKSRLLSDRFSAERPKGSFSTLEIQRTEQGDSAMYLCASSVVEPARYFGEGSWLTVV.

This rearrangement joins TRBV6-1 to TRBJ1-4, with 7 nucleotides matching TRBD1. Germline values: CDR1 MNHNS, CDR2 SASEGT. After removal of 3 bases from V and 4 bases from J, the junction contained 5 bases not matched to a gene. The CDR3 is 15 residues long. Written as DNA, the CDR3 is TGTGCCAGCAGTGACGGGGACAGCCTTAATGAAAAACTGTTTTTT. This codes for CASSDGDSLNEKLFF.

The chain joins TRBV7-3 to TRBJ2-5; 9 positions match TRBD1. Trimming removed 1 base from V and 5 bases from J; junction bases left unmatched: 8. The CDR3 runs to 16 residues. The germline V gene has CDR1 SGHTA and CDR2 FQGTGA. CDR3 sequence (DNA): TGTGCCAGCAGCTTAATGGCGACAGGGGGTATCGAGACCCAGTACTTC. Protein product: CASSLMATGGIETQYF.